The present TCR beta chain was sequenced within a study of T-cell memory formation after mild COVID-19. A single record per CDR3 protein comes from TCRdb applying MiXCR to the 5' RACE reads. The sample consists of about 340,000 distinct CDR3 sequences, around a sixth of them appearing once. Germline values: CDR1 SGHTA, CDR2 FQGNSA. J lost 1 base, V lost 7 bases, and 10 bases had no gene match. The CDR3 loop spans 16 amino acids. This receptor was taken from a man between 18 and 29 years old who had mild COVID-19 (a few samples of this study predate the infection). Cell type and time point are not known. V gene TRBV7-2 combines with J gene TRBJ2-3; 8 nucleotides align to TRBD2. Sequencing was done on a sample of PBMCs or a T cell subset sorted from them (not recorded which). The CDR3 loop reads CASTRLAGGRTDTQYF. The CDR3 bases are TGTGCCAGCACCAGACTTGCGGGGGGCCGCACAGATACGCAGTATTTT. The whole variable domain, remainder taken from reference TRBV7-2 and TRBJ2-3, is GAGVSQSPSNKVTEKGKDVELRCDPISGHTALYWYRQSLGQGLEFLIYFQGNSAPDKSGLPSDRFSAERTGGSVSTLTIQRTQQEDSAVYLCASTRLAGGRTDTQYFGPGTRLTVL.